This T cell receptor (beta chain) appears in the sequencing data of a study of T cells after yellow fever vaccination. This clonotype has more than one count but fewer than ten. CDR1 and CDR2 from the germline V gene are SGHKS and YYEKEE (reference sequence). The trim removed 5 bases at V and 4 bases at J, leaving 11 bases unmatched. The CDR3 contains 15 residues. TCRdb reanalysed the 5' RACE reads using MiXCR and keeps one entry per CDR3 protein. The table shows about 220,000 distinct CDR3 sequences, with about 3% occurring only once. The V call is TRBV5-5, the J call TRBJ2-5; 7 bases are a match to TRBD1. The sequence derives from a man between 18 and 35 years old who received the YFV17D yellow fever vaccine. Material: CD4+ T cells sorted from PBMCs, obtained 10 days after the yellow fever booster vaccination. DNA for the CDR3: TGTGCCAGCAGTCCAAAGGGGGCCGGAGGAGAGACCCAGTACTTC. Translating it yields CASSPKGAGGETQYF. Looking up the rest from reference TRBV5-5 and TRBJ2-5 gives the full variable domain: DAGVTQSPTHLIKTRGQQVTLRCSPISGHKSVSWYQQVLGQGPQFIFQYYEKEERGRGNFPDRFSARQFPNYSSELNVNALLLGDSALYLCASSPKGAGGETQYFGPGTRLLVL.